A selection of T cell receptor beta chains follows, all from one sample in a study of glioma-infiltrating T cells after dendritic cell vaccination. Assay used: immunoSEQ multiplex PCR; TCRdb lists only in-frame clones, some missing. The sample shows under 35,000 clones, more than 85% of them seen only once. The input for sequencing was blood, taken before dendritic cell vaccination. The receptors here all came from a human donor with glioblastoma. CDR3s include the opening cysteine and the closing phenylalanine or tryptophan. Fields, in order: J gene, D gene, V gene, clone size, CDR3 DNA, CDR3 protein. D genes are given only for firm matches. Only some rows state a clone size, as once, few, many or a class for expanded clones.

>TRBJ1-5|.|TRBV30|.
TGTGCCTGGACGCCTGGCGGGAGAAATCAGCCCCAGCATTTT
CAWTPGGRNQPQHF
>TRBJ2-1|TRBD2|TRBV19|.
TGTGCCAGTAGTATCGGAGCGGGGCCCTTCAATGAGCAGTTCTTC
CASSIGAGPFNEQFF
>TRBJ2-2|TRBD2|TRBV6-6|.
TGTGCCAGCAGTTACTCGCGGGGGTACGGGGAGCTGTTTTTT
CASSYSRGYGELFF
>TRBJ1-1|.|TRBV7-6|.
TGTGCCAGCAGCTTAGGGGGGGGCACTGAAGCTTTCTTT
CASSLGGGTEAFF
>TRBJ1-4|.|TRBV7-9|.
TGTGCCAGCAGCTTACATTCAACTAATGAAAAACTGTTTTTT
CASSLHSTNEKLFF
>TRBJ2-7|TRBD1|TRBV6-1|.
TGTGCCAGCAGTGAAGGGGCAGGGGGTCCCTACGAGCAGTACTTC
CASSEGAGGPYEQYF
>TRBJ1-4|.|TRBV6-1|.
TGTGCCAGCAGTGAAGGATCGCTGAGTGAAAAACTGTTTTTT
CASSEGSLSEKLFF
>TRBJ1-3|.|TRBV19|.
TGTGCCAGTAGTATAGACTCCGGAGGACGGGTATCTGGAAACACCATATATTTT
CASSIDSGGRVSGNTIYF
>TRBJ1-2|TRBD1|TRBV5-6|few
TGTGCCAGCAGGCCGGGACAGGGGGGCGGCTACACCTTC
CASRPGQGGGYTF
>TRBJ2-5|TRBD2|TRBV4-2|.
TGTGCCAGCAGCCAAGATGGGACTAGCGGGCAAGAGACCCAGTACTTC
CASSQDGTSGQETQYF
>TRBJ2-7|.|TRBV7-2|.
TGTGCCAGCAGCTTAGACGGGACCTACGAGCAGTACTTC
CASSLDGTYEQYF
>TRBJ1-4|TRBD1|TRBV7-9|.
TGTGCCAGCAGGCCCCAGGGGGCGGCTAATGAAAAACTGTTTTTT
CASRPQGAANEKLFF